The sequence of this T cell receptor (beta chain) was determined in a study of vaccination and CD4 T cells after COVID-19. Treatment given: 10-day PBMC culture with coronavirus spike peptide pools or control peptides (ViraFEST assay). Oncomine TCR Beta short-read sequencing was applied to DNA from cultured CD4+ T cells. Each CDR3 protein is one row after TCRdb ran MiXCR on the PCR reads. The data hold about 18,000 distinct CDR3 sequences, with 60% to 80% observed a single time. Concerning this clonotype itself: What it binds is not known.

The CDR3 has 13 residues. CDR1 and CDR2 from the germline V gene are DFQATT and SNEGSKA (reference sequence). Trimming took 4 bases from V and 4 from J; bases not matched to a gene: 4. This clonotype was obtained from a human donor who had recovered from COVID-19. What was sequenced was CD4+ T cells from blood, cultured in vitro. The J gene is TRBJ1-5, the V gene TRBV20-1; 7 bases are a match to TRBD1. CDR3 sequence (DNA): TGCAGTGCTAAGCGACAGGGTAATCAGCCCCAGCATTTT. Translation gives CSAKRQGNQPQHF.